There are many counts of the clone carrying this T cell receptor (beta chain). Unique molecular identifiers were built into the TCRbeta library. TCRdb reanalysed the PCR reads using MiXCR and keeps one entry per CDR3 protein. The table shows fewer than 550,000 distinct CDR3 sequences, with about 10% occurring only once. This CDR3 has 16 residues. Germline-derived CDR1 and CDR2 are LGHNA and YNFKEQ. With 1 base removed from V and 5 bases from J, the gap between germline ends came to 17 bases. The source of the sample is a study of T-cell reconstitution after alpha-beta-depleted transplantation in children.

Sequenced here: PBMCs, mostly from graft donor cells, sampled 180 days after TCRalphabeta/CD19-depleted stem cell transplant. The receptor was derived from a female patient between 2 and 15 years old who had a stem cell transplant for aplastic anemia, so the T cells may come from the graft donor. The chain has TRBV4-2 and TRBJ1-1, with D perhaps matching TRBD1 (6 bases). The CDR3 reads CASSQGARGAGTEAFF. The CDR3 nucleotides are TGTGCCAGCAGCCAAGGAGCGCGGGGGGCAGGGACTGAAGCTTTCTTT.